The entry below gives a single TCR beta chain sequence along with its context. It has no much larger one-base neighbor in the sample; base qualities were not kept. This sample stems from a study of blood T cell repertoires in acute mononucleosis (dated by TCRdb to between 2020 and 2021). Regarding the complete study: To capture the primary response, acute-phase samples were obtained within 2 weeks of when symptoms began. In the acute phase, YVL-BR-specific cells accounted for a mean of approximately 2.1% of blood CD8 T cells, and GLC-BM-specific cells for a mean of about 1%. A mean blood EBV load of roughly 4 log10 genome copies per million B cells was observed during acute infection, and a mean blood EBV load of 2 to 3 was observed at convalescence. General conclusions and limits of the study: In TCR repertoire selection for BRLF1 (YVL-BR), TCRalpha CDR3 motifs had a dominant role, while TCRbeta had a minimal role. Although only approximately 10% of unique acute clonotypes carried over into convalescence, these persisting clonotypes made up most of the response, and the remainder were seemingly replaced by new, diverse de novo clonotypes. The cohort comprised only a few donors, so group averages rested on very few individuals. The low acute-to-convalescent clonotype overlap might be partly explained by sampling error, because only a fraction of each donor's blood was analyzed.

The V end loses 5 bases and the J end loses 6 bases, and a stretch of 20 bases separates them. The germline V gene sets CDR1 to SGHAT and CDR2 to FQNNGV. The CDR3 measures 15 amino acids from cysteine to phenylalanine. Only the CDR3 region is kept as DNA, spanning 45 bases read in frame from base 1. Sample time point, as interpreted from the label and publication: acute infectious mononucleosis, at clinical presentation within 2 weeks of symptom onset (visit 1). Over the course of primary infection, this study followed CD8 T cell responses against two immunodominant EBV epitopes, BRLF1 109 (YVL-BR) and BMLF1 280 (GLC-BM). A positive serum heterophile antibody test together with EBV viral capsid antigen-specific IgM pointed to primary EBV infection. Magnetic positive selection (MACS) was first used to enrich total CD8 T cells from PBMCs. Live CD3+ CD8+ tetramer+ cells were sorted on a FACSAria III to over 85% purity. Cell sorting used a PE-conjugated tetramer carrying the BRLF1 109-117 peptide. TCR repertoires of EBV epitope-specific CD8 T cells were deep-sequenced directly ex vivo after tetramer sorting, at acute infection and at convalescence. The donors were three individuals between roughly 18 and 30 years old who had clinical acute infectious mononucleosis and laboratory evidence of primary EBV infection. Heparinized peripheral blood was collected once when donors presented clinically with mononucleosis symptoms and a second time roughly 6 months afterward. Ficoll-Paque density gradient centrifugation was used to isolate PBMCs.

Total RNA from at least 8,000 sorted tetramer+ CD8 T cells was reverse transcribed into cDNA for TCR profiling. CDR3 regions were amplified by PCR with primers annealing to V and J regions, adding unique molecular identifiers to track templates. TCRalpha and TCRbeta chains were profiled using the immunoSEQ platform, including its sequencing and error-correction standards. Under the source paper's analysis protocol: Clonal copy numbers were corrected for sequencing and PCR errors, and CDR3s were defined per IMGT conventions. Analysis was restricted to productive rearrangements and was performed with immunoSEQ Analyzer versions 2.0 and 3.0, and gene-pairing frequencies were further processed in Microsoft Excel. V-J pairings were visualized as Circos plots, and CDR3 motifs were found with MEME plus a custom motifSearch program. The OLGA algorithm was used to calculate the probability of generation of TCR sequences. A clonotype seen at both visits was called persistent, a clonotype seen only at the acute visit was called nonpersistent, and a clonotype seen only at convalescence was called de novo. A public TCR was defined as an amino acid clonotype used by more than one donor. The immuneACCESS repertoire file appears here via TCRdb, limited to in-frame rearrangements. These files lack a portion of the clones; in checked studies, under half of the deficit traces to unresolved V genes, and the cause of the others is not known. V and J calls and clone size follow that table, whereas D and trimming were derived from the DNA. The table for this sample lists 6,000 to 9,000 clones; 20% to 30% of them were counted only once. About 29% of the sample comes from the top ten.

The chain links TRBV11-2 with TRBJ2-7; the D segment is perhaps TRBD1 or TRBD2, each sharing 5 matched bases. The clonotype comes from a woman in her late teens or twenties with infectious mononucleosis caused by EBV. The sample in question was EBV YVL epitope tetramer+ CD8+ T cells sorted from PBMCs, obtained during acute infectious mononucleosis. The sample's cell subset or site label, in plain terms: CD8 T cells binding a tetramer with EBV BRLF1 109-117 peptide (YVL-BR). The base sequence is TGTGCCAGCAGCCCCCCGGGGCTCTACTCTGCCGAGCAGTACTTC. It encodes CASSPPGLYSAEQYF.